These T cell receptor beta chains were read from a single sample in a study of T cell changes during pregnancy in multiple sclerosis. Sequencing used immunoSEQ multiplex PCR; TCRdb keeps in-frame clones, though not all of them. Of approximately 100,000 clones in the sample, 90% to 95% were seen once. The material was peripheral blood, obtained in the second trimester of pregnancy. The origin of the receptors is a female donor with multiple sclerosis, enrolled in a pregnancy study. The CDR3 runs from the conserved cysteine through the conserved F or W. The D gene is left open where the match is weak. The size field is filled for only some rows; it gives once, few, many or a size class.

j_call,clone_size,v_call,d_call,cdr3_aa,cdr3_nt
TRBJ2-3,.,TRBV29-1,TRBD2,CSLRVPGGDTQYF,TGCAGCCTTCGGGTCCCGGGAGGGGATACGCAGTATTTT
TRBJ1-1,.,TRBV7-2,TRBD1,CASSLGTGGNTEAFF,TGTGCCAGCAGCCTTGGGACAGGCGGGAACACTGAAGCTTTCTTT
TRBJ2-6,.,TRBV19,TRBD1,CASSIQGAVGANVLTF,TGTGCCAGTAGTATACAGGGGGCAGTGGGGGCCAACGTCCTGACTTTC
TRBJ2-7,.,TRBV30,.,CAWRAGTISYEQYF,TGTGCCTGGAGAGCCGGGACAATCTCCTACGAGCAGTACTTC
TRBJ1-2,.,TRBV10-2,.,CASIGEGLTF,TGCGCCAGCATAGGCGAGGGACTCACCTTC
TRBJ2-5,.,TRBV5-6,.,CASSFLETQYF,TGTGCCAGCAGCTTCCTAGAGACCCAGTACTTC
TRBJ2-3,.,TRBV19,.,CASSGQSSTDTQYF,TGTGCCAGTAGTGGACAGTCTAGCACAGATACGCAGTATTTT
TRBJ1-5,.,TRBV5-1,.,CASSLAGDFGQPQHF,TGCGCCAGCAGCTTGGCCGGGGATTTTGGTCAGCCCCAGCATTTT
TRBJ2-3,.,TRBV5-1,.,CASSLDYPGTPGDTQYF,TGCGCCAGCAGCTTGGACTACCCGGGAACACCGGGGGATACGCAGTATTTT
TRBJ2-2,.,TRBV9,TRBD1,CASSKGQGANTGELFF,TGTGCCAGCAGCAAGGGACAGGGGGCGAACACCGGGGAGCTGTTTTTT
TRBJ2-2,once,TRBV30,.,CAWSQWSGVNTGELFF,TGTGCCTGGAGTCAGTGGTCAGGGGTGAACACCGGGGAGCTGTTTTTT
TRBJ1-1,.,TRBV7-3,.,CASSLRAAEGGMNTEAFF,TGTGCCAGCAGCTTAAGGGCGGCAGAAGGGGGTATGAACACTGAAGCTTTCTTT
TRBJ1-1,.,TRBV7-9,.,CASSWAGDTEAFF,TGTGCCAGCAGCTGGGCAGGGGATACTGAAGCTTTCTTT
TRBJ1-2,once,TRBV19,.,CASSPSPNGNYGYTF,TGTGCCAGTAGTCCCAGTCCGAACGGGAACTATGGCTACACCTTC
TRBJ1-2,.,TRBV23-1,.,CASSQTKGVANYGYTF,TGCGCCAGCAGTCAAACTAAGGGGGTAGCTAACTATGGCTACACCTTC
TRBJ1-1,.,TRBV30,TRBD1,CAWRTGGSRTEAFF,TGTGCCTGGCGGACAGGGGGCTCGCGCACTGAAGCTTTCTTT
TRBJ1-1,.,TRBV30,TRBD1,CAWSGDRWNTEAFF,TGTGCCTGGAGCGGGGACAGATGGAACACTGAAGCTTTCTTT
TRBJ1-2,.,TRBV6-4,.,CATPRVPADGYTF,TGTGCCACCCCGAGGGTCCCTGCGGATGGCTACACCTTC
TRBJ2-7,.,TRBV21-1,.,CASSKVGTGTYEQYF,.
TRBJ2-7,.,TRBV5-6,TRBD1,CASSIGGQGSYEQYF,TGTGCCAGCAGCATTGGTGGACAGGGGTCCTACGAGCAGTACTTC
TRBJ2-2,.,TRBV5-1,TRBD2,CASSLAGGTGELFF,TGCGCCAGCAGCTTGGCGGGAGGCACCGGGGAGCTGTTTTTT
TRBJ1-3,.,TRBV5-6,.,CASSLGGSGNTIYF,TGTGCCAGCAGCTTAGGGGGTTCTGGAAACACCATATATTTT
TRBJ1-5,.,TRBV2,TRBD1,CASSGDRGPARPQHF,TGTGCCAGCAGCGGGGACAGGGGGCCAGCACGGCCCCAGCATTTT
TRBJ1-2,.,TRBV2,TRBD1,CASSEAQGMGTF,TGTGCCAGCAGTGAAGCACAGGGGATGGGAACCTTC
TRBJ1-5,.,TRBV28,.,CASRQQGHWGNQPQHF,TGTGCCAGCAGACAACAGGGTCATTGGGGTAATCAGCCCCAGCATTTT
TRBJ1-5,.,TRBV2,TRBD1,CATTGGRGQPQHF,TGTGCCACCACAGGGGGCCGGGGTCAGCCCCAGCATTTT
TRBJ1-2,.,TRBV5-5,TRBD1,CASSWGTETGYTF,TGTGCCAGCAGCTGGGGGACAGAAACGGGCTACACCTTC
TRBJ2-2,.,TRBV7-8,TRBD1,CASSLRQGITGELFF,TGTGCCAGCAGCTTAAGACAGGGGATCACCGGGGAGCTGTTTTTT
TRBJ2-7,.,TRBV14,.,CASSQVRGYEQYF,TGTGCCAGCAGCCAAGTTCGGGGGTACGAGCAGTACTTC
TRBJ1-3,.,TRBV9,.,CASSALTGSGNTIYF,TGTGCCAGCAGCGCGCTGACGGGGTCTGGAAACACCATATATTTT